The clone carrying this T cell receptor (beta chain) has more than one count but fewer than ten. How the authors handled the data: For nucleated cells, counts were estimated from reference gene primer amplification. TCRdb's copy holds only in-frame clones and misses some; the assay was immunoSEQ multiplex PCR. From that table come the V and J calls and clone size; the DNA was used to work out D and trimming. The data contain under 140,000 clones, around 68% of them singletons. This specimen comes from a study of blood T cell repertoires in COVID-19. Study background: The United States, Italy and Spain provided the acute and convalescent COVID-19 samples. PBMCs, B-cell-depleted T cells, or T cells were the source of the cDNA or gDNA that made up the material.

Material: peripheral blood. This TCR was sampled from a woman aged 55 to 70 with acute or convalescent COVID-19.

This chain's CDR3 is CASIKGGASTDTQYF. The CDR3 DNA follows: TGTGCCAGCATCAAAGGGGGGGCTAGCACAGATACGCAGTATTTT. J is TRBJ2-3 and V is TRBV28, with TRBD2 as a possible D gene (7 bases). CDR1 and CDR2 (germline): MDHEN, SYDVKM. Between the trimmed V and J ends, which lost 7 bases and 0 bases, there was a span of 14 bases. This CDR3 is built from 15 residues.